These 25 T cell receptor beta chains share one sample of origin, sequenced in a study of blood T cells in healthy people across ages. A second PCR, run for about 6 to 11 cycles, used a sample-barcoded 5' primer plus a J-beta primer mix. Via MiXCR, TCRdb re-called the 5' RACE reads, giving one row per CDR3 protein. The sample has more than 650,000 distinct CDR3 sequences, approximately 21% seen once. Sequencing was carried out using blood. The receptors shown here come from a man in his 70s in good health.

This clonotype has only a few counts. The chain carries TRBV29-1 and TRBJ2-3, with 11 nucleotides matching TRBD2. This CDR3 is built from 14 residues. V dropped 6 bases and J dropped 4; count of bases not matched to a gene: 6. The germline V gene encodes CDR1 SQVTM and CDR2 ANQGSEA. This CDR3 reads CSVTLAGDPDTQYF. The DNA of the CDR3 is TGCAGCGTAACACTAGCGGGAGATCCAGATACGCAGTATTTT.

The sample holds a few counts of this clonotype. In nucleotides, the CDR3 is TGTGCCAGCACCCGGACACTCAGCTGCAGCTCCTACGAGCAGTACGTC. This codes for CASTRTLSCSSYEQYV. The rearrangement links TRBV6-7 to TRBJ2-7, with a tentative D call TRBD1 (5 bases). TRBV6-7 carries the ORF label, with uncertain function. The CDR3 spans 16 residues. V lost 7 bases and J 0 bases, leaving 19 bases between the germline ends.

Only a few counts were recorded for this clonotype. The chain couples TRBV12-3 or TRBV12-4 to TRBJ1-5, with D uncertain. CDR3 length equals 16 residues. With 1 base removed from V and 4 bases from J, the gap between germline ends came to 14 bases. CDR3 coding DNA: TGTGCCAGCAGTTTAGGTCATGGGCGGGGTAATCAGCCCCAGCATTTT. Protein product: CASSLGHGRGNQPQHF.

V gene TRBV28 combines with J gene TRBJ2-1; 11 bases match TRBD2. The germline CDR1 and CDR2 sequences are MDHEN and SYDVKM. CDR3 length: 15 amino acids. J lost 7 bases, V lost 2 bases, and 4 bases had no gene match. The CDR3 DNA reads as TGTGCCAGCAGTTTAGCTAGCGGGGGGCTGAATGAGCAGTTCTTC. This encodes CASSLASGGLNEQFF.

Points on this clonotype: A read error is possible here, since a much larger clone lies one base away. This sequence joins TRBV29-1 and TRBJ1-1; the match to TRBD1 covers 8 bases. The CDR3 totals 13 residues. Germline V lookup: CDR1 SQVTM, CDR2 ANQGSEA. CDR3 loop: CNARTGSNTEAFF. The CDR3 DNA reads as TGCAACGCCAGGACAGGGTCGAACACTGAAGCTTTCTTT.

This rearrangement joins TRBV4-1 to TRBJ1-5; weak D call: TRBD1 (5 bases). Germline loops: CDR1 MGHRA, CDR2 YSYEKL. The CDR3 loop spans 15 amino acids. With 1 base removed from V and 1 base from J, the gap between germline ends came to 8 bases. The CDR3 sequence is CASSQGTTSNQPQHF. The DNA for the CDR3 is TGCGCCAGCAGCCAAGGGACAACCAGCAATCAGCCCCAGCATTTT.

This clonotype appeared a few times. The chain is built from TRBV7-9 and TRBJ2-3, with D perhaps TRBD1 (6 bases). Germline lookup yields CDR1 SEHNR and CDR2 FQNEAQ (reference sequence). V was pared by 5 bases and J by 4 bases, with 13 bases between. This CDR3 region has 14 residues. The CDR3 DNA is TGTGCCAGCAGCCCCTACAGGGATCCAGATACGCAGTATTTT. Its protein product is CASSPYRDPDTQYF.

This clonotype appeared many times. The chain carries TRBV11-2 and TRBJ1-2, with 7 bases aligning to TRBD1. The CDR3 is made up of 15 amino acids. With V trimmed by 0 bases and J by 3 bases, 4 bases remained unmatched. Germline V gene data show CDR1 as SGHAT and CDR2 as FQNNGV. CDR3 nucleotides: TGTGCCAGCAGCTTAGAACAGACAGGGTACTATGGCTACACCTTC. Translated: CASSLEQTGYYGYTF. Using reference TRBV11-2 and TRBJ1-2 for the parts outside the CDR3, the full variable domain is EAGVAQSPRYKIIEKRQSVAFWCNPISGHATLYWYQQILGQGPKLLIQFQNNGVVDDSQLPKDRFSAERLKGVDSTLKIQPAKLEDSAVYLCASSLEQTGYYGYTFGSGTRLTVV.

This chain joins TRBV7-8 and TRBJ2-7; tentatively, D is TRBD2 (5 bases). This CDR3 comprises 15 residues. Germline CDR1 and CDR2: SGHVS and FQNEAQ. Trimming removed 5 bases at V and 3 bases at J, with 17 bases between. CDR3 sequence: CASSQKLVTVYEQYV. The CDR3 region has the DNA TGTGCCAGCAGCCAAAAACTAGTTACCGTCTACGAGCAGTACGTC.

Only a few counts were recorded for this clonotype. One junction end disagrees with the germline gene, perhaps due to a read error. The chain is built from TRBV6-1 and TRBJ1-4, with 8 bases lining up with TRBD1. CDR1 MNHNS and CDR2 SASEGT come from the germline V gene. The CDR3 totals 15 residues. CDR3 region: CASSEAGGLGEKLFF. DNA for the CDR3: TGTGCCAGCAGCGAAGCAGGGGGCTTGGGAGAAAAACTGTTTTTT.

The chain links TRBV14 to TRBJ2-5, with 7 bases lining up with TRBD1. With the DNA end fitting TRBJ2-7 better, the J assignment may be wrong. The germline CDR1 and CDR2 sequences are SGHDN and FVKESK. This CDR3 has 15 residues. In DNA, the CDR3 is TGTGCCAGCAGCGAACAGACAGGGAGTATTTACGAGCAGTACTTC. It codes for CASSEQTGSIYEQYF.

This sequence joins TRBV2 and TRBJ2-1; D unclear. Germline lookup yields CDR1 SNHLY and CDR2 FYNNEI. Trimming stripped 3 bases from V and 8 bases from J, with 8 bases between. The CDR3 consists of 12 residues. CDR3 sequence (DNA): TGTGCCAGCAGTGATCTTTGGTATGAGCAGTTCTTC. This encodes CASSDLWYEQFF.

In its sample, this clonotype was seen a few times. J is TRBJ1-2 and V is TRBV2; TRBD1 might be the D (6 bases). Germline CDR1 and CDR2: SNHLY and FYNNEI. The V gene lost 6 bases and the J gene lost 4 bases, with 18 bases spanning the gap. The CDR3 sequence is 15 residues long. The DNA of the CDR3 is TGTGCCAGCAGGACGGGACAATGGCCCCCCTATGGCTACACCTTC. Protein product: CASRTGQWPPYGYTF. Full variable domain (remainder filled in from reference TRBV2 and TRBJ1-2): EPEVTQTPSHQVTQMGQEVILRCVPISNHLYFYWYRQILGQKVEFLVSFYNNEISEKSEIFDDQFSVERPDGSNFTLKIRSTKLEDSAMYFCASRTGQWPPYGYTFGSGTRLTVV.

This clonotype was seen at least ten times. The J gene is TRBJ1-2, the V gene TRBV29-1; D is unresolved. The CDR3 covers 13 residues. Per the germline V gene, CDR1 is SQVTM and CDR2 is ANQGSEA. Between the trimmed V and J ends, which lost 7 bases and 3 bases, there was a span of 15 bases. CDR3 amino acids: CSAGLGKDYGYTF. The CDR3 DNA reads TGCAGCGCTGGCCTGGGCAAGGACTATGGCTACACCTTC. Complete variable domain (other parts from reference TRBV29-1 and TRBJ1-2): SAVISQKPSRDICQRGTSLTIQCQVDSQVTMMFWYRQQPGQSLTLIATANQGSEATYESGFVIDKFPISRPNLTFSTLTVSNMSPEDSSIYLCSAGLGKDYGYTFGSGTRLTVV.

This clonotype was found a few times. The V call is TRBV20-1, the J call TRBJ2-7; D could derive from TRBD1 or TRBD2 (5 bases each). The tail of the sequence fits TRBJ2-1 better, so the J call may be wrong. The CDR3 contains 14 residues. The germline V gene has CDR1 DFQATT and CDR2 SNEGSKA (reference sequence). The DNA of the CDR3 is TGCAGTGCTCAACCGGGACCCACCTCTGGGGAGCAGTTCTTC. It specifies CSAQPGPTSGEQFF.

This clonotype turned up a few times. The rearrangement links TRBV28 to TRBJ1-1; 7 positions agree with TRBD1. Unmatched junction bases numbered 2, after V lost 0 bases and J lost 1 base. There are 15 residues in the CDR3. Germline V gene data show CDR1 as MDHEN and CDR2 as SYDVKM. CDR3: CASSLWDRPNTEAFF. The DNA for the CDR3 is TGTGCCAGCAGTTTATGGGACAGGCCGAACACTGAAGCTTTCTTT.

V usage is TRBV28 and J usage is TRBJ1-2; D possibly corresponds to TRBD1 (5 bases). Germline values: CDR1 MDHEN, CDR2 SYDVKM. This CDR3 has 14 residues. V dropped 5 bases and J dropped 4 bases, with 14 bases sitting between them. The CDR3 DNA reads as TGTGCCAGCAGTCCTCCCCGGGACCGCTATGGCTACACCTTC. The encoded protein is CASSPPRDRYGYTF.

This rearrangement joins TRBV20-1 to TRBJ2-3, with 8 bases aligning to TRBD2. The trim removed 5 bases at V and 4 bases at J, leaving 5 bases unmatched. Germline CDR1 DFQATT, CDR2 SNEGSKA (reference sequence). The CDR3 contains 13 residues. CDR3 nucleotides: TGCAGTGCTTTAAGAGCGGGAGCAGATACGCAGTATTTT. Amino acids: CSALRAGADTQYF.

The chain has TRBV4-3 and TRBJ2-3; 15 bases agree with TRBD2. The ends lost 0 bases at V and 1 base at J; junction bases unmatched: 8. The CDR3 is made up of 20 amino acids. Germline V CDR1 and CDR2: LGHNA, YSLEER. The CDR3 DNA reads TGCGCCAGCAGCCAAGATCCCCCGGGACTAGCGGGAGGACGCACAGATACGCAGTATTTT. Translation: CASSQDPPGLAGGRTDTQYF.

The chain has TRBV12-3 or TRBV12-4 and TRBJ2-5, with no clear D. The better agreement between TRBJ2-1 and the DNA end casts doubt on the J call. This CDR3 has 14 residues. As DNA, the CDR3 is TGTGCCAGCAGTCAAATCGTCAGAAACAATGAGCAGTTCTTC. Translation gives CASSQIVRNNEQFF.

This clonotype showed up just a few times. This sequence joins TRBV6-5 and TRBJ2-5, with 9 bases matching TRBD1. CDR3 size: 14 residues. Trimming at V came to 2 bases and at J to 7 bases, leaving 5 bases not matched to a gene. Germline V gene sequence: CDR1 MNHEY, CDR2 SVGAGI. The CDR3 loop is CASSYPPGQGTQYF. The CDR3 bases are TGTGCCAGCAGTTACCCACCGGGACAGGGGACCCAGTACTTC.

This clonotype was counted a few times. The junction departs from germline at one end; a sequencing error may be responsible. This sequence joins TRBV7-9 and TRBJ2-1; 12 bases line up with TRBD2. The CDR3 loop spans 15 amino acids. The germline V gene has CDR1 SEHNR and CDR2 FQNEAQ (reference sequence). The CDR3 is CAGSLASGRAIEQFF. The CDR3 DNA reads TGTGCCGGCAGCTTAGCTAGCGGGAGGGCCATTGAGCAGTTCTTC.

The gene calls are TRBV20-1 and TRBJ2-1; 10 nucleotides agree with TRBD2. Unmatched junction bases numbered 6, after V lost 0 bases and J lost 7 bases. The CDR3 is 15 amino acids. CDR1 DFQATT and CDR2 SNEGSKA come from the germline V gene (reference sequence). Written as DNA, the CDR3 is TGCAGTGCTAGAGACCCTAGCGGGAGTATGAATGAGCAGTTCTTC. Translating gives CSARDPSGSMNEQFF.

The chain is built from TRBV11-2 and TRBJ2-5, with 9 bases fitting TRBD1. The CDR3 has 13 residues. Germline values: CDR1 SGHAT, CDR2 FQNNGV. With 6 bases clipped from V and 5 bases from J, the junction kept 4 bases outside the gene matches. CDR3 DNA: TGTGCCAGCAGACAGGGGGCAGGGGAGACCCAGTACTTC. Translating gives CASRQGAGETQYF. The full variable domain, in which reference TRBV11-2 and TRBJ2-5 provide the parts outside the CDR3, is EAGVAQSPRYKIIEKRQSVAFWCNPISGHATLYWYQQILGQGPKLLIQFQNNGVVDDSQLPKDRFSAERLKGVDSTLKIQPAKLEDSAVYLCASRQGAGETQYFGPGTRLLVL.

Regarding this clonotype: At one end the junction does not follow the germline gene, possibly because of a read error. V and J are TRBV7-2 and TRBJ2-7; D unresolved. The CDR3 runs 12 residues. Germline assignment: CDR1 SGHTA and CDR2 FQGNSA. The CDR3 sequence: CASSFSQETQHF. The CDR3 DNA follows: TGTGCCAGCAGCTTTAGTCAAGAGACCCAGCACTTC. The entire variable domain, with the rest obtained from reference TRBV7-2 and TRBJ2-7, is as follows: GAGVSQSPSNKVTEKGKDVELRCDPISGHTALYWYRQSLGQGLEFLIYFQGNSAPDKSGLPSDRFSAERTGGSVSTLTIQRTQQEDSAVYLCASSFSQETQHFGPGTRLTVT.